This passage covers 29 T cell receptor beta chains from one sample sequenced in a study of blood T cell repertoires in COVID-19. Some clones are missing from TCRdb's copy, which holds only in-frame ones; the method was immunoSEQ multiplex PCR. The sample shows over 150,000 clones, around 90% of them seen only once. Sequencing used PBMCs or T cells enriched from blood (not recorded which). All receptors come from a young woman who had recovered from COVID-19.

The rearrangement links TRBV28 to TRBJ1-5; tentative D call: TRBD1 (5 bases). The V and J ends lost 3 bases and 6 bases respectively, with 12 bases between them. The CDR3 is 14 amino acids. In germline, CDR1 is MDHEN, CDR2 SYDVKM. The DNA of the CDR3 is TGTGCCAGCAGTTTCATAGGGGATGTTCAGCCCCAGCATTTT. Translated, it gives CASSFIGDVQPQHF.

The chain joins TRBV4-1 to TRBJ1-1, with 8 nucleotides matching TRBD1. This CDR3 has 15 residues. The germline CDR1 and CDR2 sequences are MGHRA and YSYEKL. Trimming at V came to 6 bases and at J to 1 base, leaving 7 bases not matched to a gene. DNA of the CDR3: TGCGCCAGCAGTACAACCGGGACAGGGAACACTGAAGCTTTCTTT. Translated, it gives CASSTTGTGNTEAFF.

V and J are TRBV18 and TRBJ2-7; 12 bases fit TRBD1. Losses at the gene ends were 3 bases for V and 5 bases for J; bases not matched to a gene: 5. Germline V lookup: CDR1 KGHSH, CDR2 LQKENI. CDR3 length: 15 amino acids. The CDR3 sequence: CASSPGTGGGHEQYF. For the CDR3, the DNA is TGTGCCAGCTCACCCGGGACAGGGGGCGGACACGAGCAGTACTTC.

The rearrangement uses TRBV5-6 and TRBJ2-3; D might be TRBD2 (6 bases). The V end was cut by 4 bases, the J end by 4 bases, with 16 bases between. Germline V gives CDR1 SGHDT, CDR2 YYEEEE. This CDR3 is built from 15 residues. The chain's CDR3 is CASSQAAGRPDTQYF. The CDR3 DNA sequence: TGTGCCAGCAGCCAGGCGGCGGGACGGCCAGATACGCAGTATTTT. The full variable domain, its missing parts supplied by reference TRBV5-6 and TRBJ2-3, is DAGVTQSPTHLIKTRGQQVTLRCSPKSGHDTVSWYQQALGQGPQFIFQYYEEEERQRGNFPDRFSGHQFPNYSSELNVNALLLGDSALYLCASSQAAGRPDTQYFGPGTRLTVL.

This clone has just one count. This sequence joins TRBV6-4 and TRBJ2-7; TRBD2 matches 7 bases. The junction had 5 bases not matched to a gene; V was cut back by 3 bases and J by 0 bases. The length of the CDR3 is 15 residues. The germline gives CDR1 MRHNA, CDR2 SNTAGT. In DNA form, the CDR3 reads TGTGCCAGCAGTGAAACTAGCGAAAGCTCCTACGAGCAGTACTTC. This gives the protein CASSETSESSYEQYF.

The chain recombines TRBV28 with TRBJ2-7; D possibly corresponds to TRBD1 (6 bases). This CDR3 comprises 17 residues. The germline V gene has CDR1 MDHEN and CDR2 SYDVKM. Trimming shortened V by 6 bases and J by 0 bases, and 21 bases separated the two germline ends. CDR3 nucleotide sequence: TGTGCCAGCAGGGTTACGGGACATCGTGAATTCTCCTACGAGCAGTACTTC. It yields the protein CASRVTGHREFSYEQYF.

V is TRBV2 and J is TRBJ2-5, with 7 bases aligning to TRBD1. CDR1 is SNHLY, CDR2 FYNNEI, per germline. This CDR3 has 14 amino acids. V shed 7 bases, J shed 4 bases, and the junction held 9 bases outside the gene matches. The CDR3 DNA follows: TGTGCCAGCATGCTCATGGGACAGCTAGAGACCCAGTACTTC. Translated, it gives CASMLMGQLETQYF.

The chain is built from TRBV6-5 and TRBJ2-2; TRBD2 is a possible D gene (6 bases). The CDR3 sequence is 15 residues long. CDR1 is MNHEY, CDR2 SVGAGI, per germline. Between the trimmed V and J ends, which lost 0 bases and 5 bases, there was a span of 10 bases. DNA of the CDR3: TGTGCCAGCAGTTACTCGGCTGGGGGGACCGGGGAGCTGTTTTTT. Translated, it gives CASSYSAGGTGELFF.

This clone was observed once. The chain uses TRBV5-4 and TRBJ2-5; 10 bases are shared with TRBD2. The CDR3 is 17 amino acids. CDR1 is SGHNT and CDR2 is YYREEE in the germline V gene (reference sequence). Trimming cost V 7 bases and J 5 bases; bases outside gene matches: 17. The CDR3 spells CASSRWVAGGLEETQYF. For the CDR3, the DNA is TGTGCCAGCTCTAGATGGGTAGCGGGAGGCCTGGAGGAGACCCAGTACTTC.

The V and J genes are TRBV5-1 and TRBJ2-2; 9 nucleotides align to TRBD1. The germline V gene encodes CDR1 SGHRS and CDR2 YFSETQ. The CDR3 consists of 16 residues. V gave up 4 bases and J gave up 4 bases; unmatched junction bases: 8. The CDR3: CASSPPGQGRTGELFF. CDR3 DNA: TGCGCCAGCAGCCCACCGGGACAGGGCCGCACCGGGGAGCTGTTTTTT.

The chain combines TRBV7-9 with TRBJ1-2; no reliable D call. Trimming removed 3 bases from V and 7 bases from J, with 21 bases in between. The V gene's germline CDR1 is SEHNR and CDR2 FQNEAQ (reference sequence). This CDR3 is built from 16 residues. The CDR3 DNA is TGTGCCAGCAGCTTTGATATGCCCGGGTCGACGGGTGGCTACACCTTC. Amino acid sequence: CASSFDMPGSTGGYTF.

This chain connects TRBV29-1 to TRBJ2-7; D is perhaps TRBD1 (5 bases). V gave up 4 bases and J gave up 3 bases, with 16 bases separating them. This CDR3 is 14 amino acids long. Germline-derived CDR1 and CDR2 are SQVTM and ANQGSEA. The CDR3 DNA follows: TGCAGCGTTGCGAAAGGGGCGACCTACTACGAGCAGTACTTC. Encoded protein: CSVAKGATYYEQYF.

The rearrangement links TRBV24-1 to TRBJ1-6, with D perhaps matching TRBD1 (6 bases). The CDR3 is 15 amino acids. Germline assignment: CDR1 KGHDR and CDR2 SFDVKD. Trimming left V 1 base short and J 10 bases short, with 13 bases between. DNA for the CDR3: TGTGCCACCAGTGATTTCCCAGGGGTAAGATCACCCCTCCACTTT. Protein: CATSDFPGVRSPLHF.

CDR3 loop: CASSSSADTQYF. CDR3 in DNA: TGTGCCAGCAGCTCCTCTGCAGATACGCAGTATTTT. The V and J genes are TRBV7-2 and TRBJ2-3; unclear D gene. V gave up 4 bases and J gave up 4 bases, with 6 bases separating them. The CDR3 runs 12 residues. From germline, CDR1 is SGHTA and CDR2 FQGNSA. The full variable domain, in which reference TRBV7-2 and TRBJ2-3 provide the parts outside the CDR3, is GAGVSQSPSNKVTEKGKDVELRCDPISGHTALYWYRQSLGQGLEFLIYFQGNSAPDKSGLPSDRFSAERTGGSVSTLTIQRTQQEDSAVYLCASSSSADTQYFGPGTRLTVL.

The chain links TRBV6-5 to TRBJ2-1, with TRBD1 as a possible D gene (6 bases). Trimming cost V 7 bases and J 4 bases, with 17 bases left between them. Looked up from germline, CDR1 is MNHEY and CDR2 is SVGAGI. This CDR3 contains 15 residues. CDR3 region: CASTPQGSPYNEQFF. The DNA for the CDR3 is TGTGCCAGCACCCCCCAGGGGTCACCTTACAATGAGCAGTTCTTC.

This clone was observed a handful of times. The chain carries TRBV9 and TRBJ2-3; D might be TRBD2 (7 bases). With 3 bases removed from V and 4 bases from J, the gap between germline ends came to 12 bases. This CDR3 is built from 14 residues. Germline assignment: CDR1 SGDLS and CDR2 YYNGEE. DNA of the CDR3: TGTGCCAGCAGCGCTGGGGGGGGGCCAGATACGCAGTATTTT. As protein: CASSAGGGPDTQYF.

V gene TRBV7-3 combines with J gene TRBJ2-7; 7 nucleotides align to TRBD2. Unmatched junction bases numbered 6, after V lost 2 bases and J lost 2 bases. The CDR3 runs 15 residues. The germline gives CDR1 SGHTA, CDR2 FQGTGA. The CDR3 sequence is CASSLGLADTYEQYF. Here the CDR3 DNA reads TGTGCCAGCAGCTTAGGGCTAGCGGATACCTACGAGCAGTACTTC.

The chain carries TRBV2 and TRBJ2-7; 12 bases match TRBD1. The CDR3 runs to 20 residues. Per the germline V gene, CDR1 is SNHLY and CDR2 is FYNNEI. V dropped 4 bases and J dropped 1; count of bases not matched to a gene: 17. The CDR3 loop is CASSGVGTGGPSGGSYEQYF. In DNA form, the CDR3 reads TGTGCCAGCAGTGGGGTCGGGACAGGGGGCCCTAGCGGGGGTTCCTACGAGCAGTACTTC.

This clone was seen only a few times. This rearrangement joins TRBV30 to TRBJ1-2; 10 bases are a match to TRBD1. CDR3 length equals 14 residues. Germline values: CDR1 GTSNPN, CDR2 SVGIG (reference sequence). Losses at the gene ends were 4 bases for V and 7 bases for J; bases not matched to a gene: 9. CDR3 sequence: CAWIPLRQGAGYTF. The CDR3 DNA reads TGTGCCTGGATTCCCCTGCGACAGGGGGCTGGCTACACCTTC.

This clone came up once. This chain connects TRBV28 to TRBJ2-7, with TRBD1 matching 7 bases. Germline values: CDR1 MDHEN, CDR2 SYDVKM. This CDR3 spans 18 amino acids. V was clipped by 4 bases and J by 2 bases; unmatched bases: 17. In nucleotides, the CDR3 is TGTGCCAGCAGTTCTACACTCCCCGACAGGGAGAACGCCTACGAGCAGTACTTC. Translated, it gives CASSSTLPDRENAYEQYF.

Of note for this clone: At one end the junction does not follow the germline gene, possibly because of a read error. CDR3 bases: TGTGCCAGCAGTTACCAGGAGACCCAGTACTTC. Translating it yields CASSYQETQYF. This chain uses TRBV6-6 with TRBJ2-5, with D hard to call. Germline values: CDR1 MNHNY, CDR2 SVGAGI (reference sequence). There are 11 residues in the CDR3.

The chain links TRBV30 to TRBJ1-5; no clear D. The germline V gene encodes CDR1 GTSNPN and CDR2 SVGIG (reference sequence). The CDR3 consists of 13 residues. V was shortened by 4 bases and J by 3 bases, with 10 bases between the two germline ends. As DNA, the CDR3 is TGTGCCTGGAACTCTGTTTCCAATCAGCCCCAGCATTTT. It encodes CAWNSVSNQPQHF.

The chain uses TRBV5-4 and TRBJ2-1; 9 positions agree with TRBD1. The germline V gene has CDR1 SGHNT and CDR2 YYREEE (reference sequence). The CDR3 sequence is 15 residues long. The V gene end was trimmed by 3 bases and the J gene end by 5 bases; junction bases not matched to a gene: 6. The CDR3 spells CASSWGTGINNEQFF. The CDR3 DNA follows: TGTGCCAGCAGCTGGGGGACAGGGATAAACAATGAGCAGTTCTTC.

This clone was seen only a few times. The chain couples TRBV6-4 to TRBJ2-1; 7 bases agree with TRBD1. The CDR3 is made up of 16 amino acids. Germline CDR1 is MRHNA and CDR2 is SNTAGT. V lost 4 bases and J lost 4; bases outside the gene matches: 10. The CDR3 bases are TGTGCCAGCAGTGGGTCTTTCGGGACAGATTACAATGAGCAGTTCTTC. This sequence encodes CASSGSFGTDYNEQFF.

The chain is built from TRBV7-9 and TRBJ1-2; TRBD1 matches at 10 bases. Trimming at V came to 5 bases and at J to 6 bases, leaving 9 bases not matched to a gene. The CDR3 length is 15 residues. The germline V gene encodes CDR1 SEHNR and CDR2 FQNEAQ (reference sequence). This CDR3 is CASSPLLTGGHGYTF. CDR3 nucleotides: TGTGCCAGCAGCCCATTACTGACAGGGGGCCATGGCTACACCTTC.

The chain uses TRBV14 and TRBJ1-1, with 8 bases identical to TRBD1. V lost 1 base to trimming and J lost 0 bases; unmatched junction nucleotides: 10. The germline CDR1 and CDR2 sequences are SGHDN and FVKESK. This CDR3 spans 18 amino acids. The DNA for the CDR3 is TGTGCCAGCAGCCAAGGACAGGGGAGGAGGATGATGAACACTGAAGCTTTCTTT. This sequence encodes CASSQGQGRRMMNTEAFF. Using reference TRBV14 and TRBJ1-1 for the parts outside the CDR3, the full variable domain is EAGVTQFPSHSVIEKGQTVTLRCDPISGHDNLYWYRRVMGKEIKFLLHFVKESKQDESGMPNNRFLAERTGGTYSTLKVQPAELEDSGVYFCASSQGQGRRMMNTEAFFGQGTRLTVV.

The chain recombines TRBV7-2 with TRBJ2-3; 13 positions agree with TRBD2. The germline CDR1 and CDR2 sequences are SGHTA and FQGNSA. Germline trimming cut 5 bases from V and 6 bases from J; bases unmatched to any gene: 8. CDR3 length: 16 residues. The CDR3: CASSPQLAGGPDTQYF. Here the CDR3 DNA reads TGTGCCAGCAGCCCACAACTAGCGGGGGGGCCTGATACGCAGTATTTT.

This chain uses TRBV11-2 with TRBJ1-4, with 7 positions matching TRBD1. Trimming removed 2 bases from V and 3 bases from J; junction bases left unmatched: 0. The CDR3 length is 14 residues. Germline V gene sequence: CDR1 SGHAT, CDR2 FQNNGV. The CDR3 sequence is CASSLQGANEKLFF. Here the CDR3 DNA reads TGTGCCAGCAGCTTACAGGGGGCTAATGAAAAACTGTTTTTT.

The chain combines TRBV5-5 with TRBJ2-2, with 7 bases matching TRBD1. The ends lost 5 bases at V and 7 bases at J; junction bases unmatched: 17. Per the germline V gene, CDR1 is SGHKS and CDR2 is YYEKEE (reference sequence). The CDR3 is 17 residues long. CDR3 DNA sequence: TGTGCCAGCAGTTTCCCTCTGACAGGGAAGCGCGGCGGGGAGCTGTTTTTT. This encodes CASSFPLTGKRGGELFF.